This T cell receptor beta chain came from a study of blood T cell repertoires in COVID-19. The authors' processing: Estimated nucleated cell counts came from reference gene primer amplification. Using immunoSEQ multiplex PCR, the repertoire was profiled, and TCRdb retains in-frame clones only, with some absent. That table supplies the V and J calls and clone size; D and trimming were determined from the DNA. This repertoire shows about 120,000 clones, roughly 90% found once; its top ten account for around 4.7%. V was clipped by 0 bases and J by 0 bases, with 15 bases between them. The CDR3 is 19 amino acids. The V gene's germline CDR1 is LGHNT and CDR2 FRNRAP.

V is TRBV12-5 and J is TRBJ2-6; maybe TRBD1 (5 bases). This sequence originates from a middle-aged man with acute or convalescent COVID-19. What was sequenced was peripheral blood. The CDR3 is CASGLVQAAWSSGANVLTF. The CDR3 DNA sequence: TGTGCTAGTGGTTTGGTACAGGCCGCCTGGAGCTCTGGGGCCAACGTCCTGACTTTC.